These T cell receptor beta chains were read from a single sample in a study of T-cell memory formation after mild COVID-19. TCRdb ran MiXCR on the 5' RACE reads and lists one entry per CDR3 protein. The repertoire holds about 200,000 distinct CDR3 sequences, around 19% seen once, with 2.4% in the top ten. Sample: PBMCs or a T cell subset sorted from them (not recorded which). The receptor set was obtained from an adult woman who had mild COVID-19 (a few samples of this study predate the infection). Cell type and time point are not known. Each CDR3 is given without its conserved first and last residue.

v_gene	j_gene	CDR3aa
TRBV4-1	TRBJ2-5	ASSQGVGLGTSAARVAQY
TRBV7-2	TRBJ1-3	ASSHRPGQSSGNTIY
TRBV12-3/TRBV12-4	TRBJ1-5	ASSPGGEQPQH
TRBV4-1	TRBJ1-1	ASRNINRESRTEAF
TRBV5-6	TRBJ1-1	ASSLGGSQRVTEAF
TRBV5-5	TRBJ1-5	ASSLYEGASNQPQH
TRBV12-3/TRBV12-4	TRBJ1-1	ASSPGGEAF
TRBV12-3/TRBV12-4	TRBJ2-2	ASSFQETGDYTGELF
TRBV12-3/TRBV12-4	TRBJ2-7	ASSLLDQGGYYEQY
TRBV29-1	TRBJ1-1	SVEEHRNTEAF
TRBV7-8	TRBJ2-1	ASARSYNEQF